This TCR beta chain was captured in a study of T cell responses to AZD1222 COVID-19 vaccine. This CDR3 is 17 amino acids long. Here immunoSEQ multiplex PCR was the method, and the copy in TCRdb shows in-frame clones only, minus some. The data contain some 120,000 clones, about 79% of them singletons. The chain uses TRBV21-1 and TRBJ2-6; the table assigns TRBD1, which was not confirmed against the DNA. TRBV21-1 is noted as a pseudogene. This TCR was sampled from an adult who received the AZD1222 COVID-19 vaccine. The sequences come from peripheral blood, collected 28 days after the second AZD1222 dose. The CDR3 loop is CASRTGSPLSGANVLTF. The CDR3 nucleotides read TGTGCCAGCAGGACAGGGTCCCCCCTCTCTGGGGCCAACGTCCTGACTTTC.